These T cell receptor beta chains were read from a single sample in a study of cytomegalovirus exposure and HLA in healthy donors. The method was immunoSEQ multiplex PCR; TCRdb's version includes in-frame clones alone and lacks a portion of them. This sample has some 230,000 clones, with under 95% found just once. Sequencing was done on a sample of PBMCs. These receptors all stem from a woman aged 18-29 years in good health and CMV-seronegative. CDR3s include the opening cysteine and the closing phenylalanine or tryptophan. Fields, in order: D gene, J gene, V gene, clone size, CDR3 protein, CDR3 DNA. A D gene is named only where the DNA matches it firmly. Not every row has a clone size; where given, it reads once, few, many or a size class.

>TRBD1|TRBJ1-1|TRBV28|-
CASSHMIGTGSAGGTEAFF
TGTGCCAGCAGCCACATGATTGGGACAGGGTCCGCGGGGGGGACTGAAGCTTTCTTT
>-|TRBJ2-2|TRBV6-5|-
CASRPGAVTGELFF
TGTGCCAGCAGGCCGGGAGCGGTCACCGGGGAGCTGTTTTTT
>TRBD2|TRBJ2-1|TRBV4-1|once
CASSQEPGLAYNEQFF
TGCGCCAGCAGCCAAGAGCCGGGACTAGCGTACAATGAGCAGTTCTTC
>TRBD2|TRBJ2-3|TRBV29-1|once
CSVCTSGANTDTQYF
TGCAGCGTGTGTACTAGCGGGGCCAACACAGATACGCAGTATTTT
>-|TRBJ2-7|TRBV11-3|-
CASSPTGDSNEQYF
TGTGCCAGCAGCCCCACGGGGGACTCCAACGAGCAGTACTTC
>-|TRBJ1-1|TRBV18|-
CASSPPQGRNTEAFF
TGTGCCAGCTCACCACCTCAGGGGAGGAACACTGAAGCTTTCTTT
>-|TRBJ2-3|TRBV6-1|-
CASRPGGDTQYF
TGTGCCAGCAGGCCAGGGGGGGATACGCAGTATTTT
>-|TRBJ2-7|TRBV29-1|-
CSVGEGTHEQYF
TGCAGCGTTGGAGAGGGCACGCACGAGCAGTACTTC
>TRBD1|TRBJ1-5|TRBV2|few
CASSPTGNSNQPQHF
TGTGCCAGCAGTCCGACAGGGAATAGCAATCAGCCCCAGCATTTT
>TRBD2|TRBJ2-2|TRBV5-1|-
CASSLAQRGTGELFF
TGCGCCAGCAGCTTGGCCCAGCGGGGGACCGGGGAGCTGTTTTTT
>-|TRBJ1-1|TRBV6-5|-
CASSYRGGGNTEAFF
TGTGCCAGCAGTTACAGGGGAGGGGGTAACACTGAAGCTTTCTTT
>-|TRBJ1-1|TRBV5-1|-
CASSLMSTRNTEAFF
TGCGCCAGCAGCTTGATGAGTACGCGGAACACTGAAGCTTTCTTT
>-|TRBJ1-1|TRBV19|-
CASSIVTDTEAFF
TGTGCCAGTAGTATAGTTACAGACACTGAAGCTTTCTTT
>TRBD2|TRBJ2-5|TRBV9|-
CASSVGLAGVGQETQYF
TGTGCCAGCAGCGTAGGACTAGCGGGAGTTGGCCAAGAGACCCAGTACTTC
>-|TRBJ2-3|TRBV11-2|-
CASSLGGVSGSTDTQYF
TGTGCCAGCAGCTTGGGGGGTGTAAGCGGCAGCACAGATACGCAGTATTTT
>-|TRBJ1-5|TRBV4-1|-
CASSQELSYWNQPQHF
TGCGCCAGCAGCCAAGAGTTGAGCTACTGGAATCAGCCCCAGCATTTT
>-|TRBJ2-3|TRBV6-1|-
CASVSITDTQYF
TGTGCCAGCGTTAGTATTACAGATACGCAGTATTTT
>-|TRBJ2-2|TRBV7-2|-
CASSPSSRTGELFF
TGTGCCAGCAGCCCGTCGTCTAGGACCGGGGAGCTGTTTTTT
>-|TRBJ2-2|TRBV6-4|few
CASSTYTGELFF
TGTGCCAGCAGCACATACACCGGGGAGCTGTTTTTT
>TRBD2|TRBJ2-7|TRBV6-5|-
CASISGTKEQYF
TGTGCCAGTATAAGCGGGACTAAGGAGCAGTACTTC
>TRBD2|TRBJ2-1|TRBV5-6|-
CASSLSSGRSNEQFF
TGTGCCAGCAGCTTGTCTAGCGGGAGATCGAATGAGCAGTTCTTC
>TRBD1|TRBJ2-7|TRBV6-6|-
CASSVTGDEQYF
TGTGCCAGCAGTGTGACAGGGGACGAGCAGTACTTC
>TRBD2|TRBJ2-7|TRBV7-9|-
CASSPRYLAARGEQYF
TGTGCCAGCAGCCCGAGGTACCTAGCGGCTCGGGGCGAGCAGTACTTC
>TRBD1|TRBJ2-7|TRBV28|-
CASSSAGQGRDEQYF
TGTGCCAGCAGTTCAGCCGGACAGGGTAGGGACGAGCAGTACTTC
>TRBD1|TRBJ1-5|TRBV18|-
CASSPRGFLRTGVIQPQHF
TGTGCCAGCTCACCACGGGGGTTCCTCAGGACAGGGGTCATTCAGCCCCAGCATTTT
>TRBD1|TRBJ1-5|TRBV6-5|-
CASSRGPDQPQHF
TGTGCCAGCAGCAGGGGGCCCGATCAGCCCCAGCATTTT
>TRBD1|TRBJ1-1|TRBV18|-
CASSPAGTGGLNTEAFF
TGTGCCAGCTCACCAGCGGGGACAGGGGGCTTGAACACTGAAGCTTTCTTT
>-|TRBJ1-1|TRBV6-1|-
CASSVRENTEAFF
TGTGCCAGCAGTGTCAGGGAGAACACTGAAGCTTTCTTT
>TRBD2|TRBJ2-2|TRBV18|-
CASSGITSVRELFF
TGTGCCAGCTCAGGAATTACTAGCGTTCGGGAGCTGTTTTTT